Listed below are T cell receptor beta chains from one sample, sequenced in a study of blood T cell repertoires in COVID-19. Sequencing used immunoSEQ multiplex PCR; TCRdb keeps in-frame clones, though not all of them. Among approximately 70,000 clones listed, about 91% were seen once. The specimen sequenced was peripheral blood. The receptors stem from an older woman with active COVID-19. The CDR3 runs from the conserved cysteine through the conserved F or W. The order of the fields is V gene, J gene, D gene, clone size, CDR3 DNA, CDR3 protein. D genes are given only for firm matches. Where a row states a size, it is once, few, many or the class of an expanded clone; other rows omit it.

TRBV5-6	TRBJ1-2	TRBD1	.	TGTGCCAGCAGCCGGGGGGACAGGGGAATATCTGGCTACACCTTC	CASSRGDRGISGYTF
TRBV4-2	TRBJ2-7	TRBD2	.	TGTGCCAGCAGTCCAACGGGGACTAGCGGGAGATACGAGCAGTACTTC	CASSPTGTSGRYEQYF
TRBV6-5	TRBJ1-5	.	.	TGTGCCAGCAGATACCAAGAGGGACTTAGCAATCAGCCCCAGCATTTT	CASRYQEGLSNQPQHF
TRBV27	TRBJ2-7	.	.	TGTGCCAGCAGTTTCGAGAAGTACTTC	CASSFEKYF
TRBV7-2	TRBJ2-3	TRBD2	.	TGTGCCAGCAGCTTAGTGGGCGGGAGAATAGATACGCAGTATTTT	CASSLVGGRIDTQYF
TRBV10-1	TRBJ2-2	TRBD2	.	TGCGCCAGCAGTGGGACTAGCGTCAGGCTGTTTTTT	CASSGTSVRLFF
TRBV6-1	TRBJ2-7	TRBD1	.	TGTGCCAGCAGTGAATACATGACGGGACAGGGGGGCTACGAGCAGTACTTC	CASSEYMTGQGGYEQYF
TRBV5-6	TRBJ2-7	.	once	TGTGCCAGCAGCTGGATCCCGGGACAAGAAAAGCAGTACTTC	CASSWIPGQEKQYF
TRBV6-5	TRBJ2-6	TRBD1	.	TGTGCCAGCAGTCCGACAGGGTTTGGGGCCAACGTCCTGACTTTC	CASSPTGFGANVLTF
TRBV29-1	TRBJ2-3	TRBD1	.	TGCAGCGTTGAAGGGTATGGGACAGGGGGTCCAGATACGCAGTATTTT	CSVEGYGTGGPDTQYF
TRBV19	TRBJ1-5	.	.	TGTGCCAGTAGTATACCTTCTCAGGGAAATCAGCCCCAGCATTTT	CASSIPSQGNQPQHF
TRBV3-1/TRBV3-2	TRBJ2-5	.	.	TGTGCCAGCAGCCAAGATTACCAGCGAGAGACCCAGTACTTC	CASSQDYQRETQYF
TRBV6-1	TRBJ1-3	.	once	TGTGCCAGCAGTGGGCTGACTGGGGGGACCTCTGGAAACACCATATATTTT	CASSGLTGGTSGNTIYF
TRBV7-2	TRBJ2-7	TRBD2	.	TGTGCCAGCAGCAGACTAGCGGCTCCCTACGAGCAGTACTTC	CASSRLAAPYEQYF
TRBV11-3	TRBJ2-7	.	.	TGTGCCAGCAGCTTAGAGGGCGGGACCGACGAGCAGTACTTC	CASSLEGGTDEQYF
TRBV3-1/TRBV3-2	TRBJ2-1	.	.	TGTGCCAGCAGCCTTCAATTTGGTCGGGAGCAGTTCTTC	CASSLQFGREQFF
TRBV5-4	TRBJ1-1	.	.	TGTGCCAGCAGCTTGATCATGGGGGCGCGGAACACTGAAGCTTTCTTT	CASSLIMGARNTEAFF
TRBV3-1/TRBV3-2	TRBJ1-5	.	.	TGTGCCAGCAGCCAAGACTTGGGGAGTCAGCCCCAGCATTTT	CASSQDLGSQPQHF
TRBV27	TRBJ2-1	.	.	TGTGCCAGCAGTCCACGATCCGGGACATTGTCTGTTGAGCAGTTCTTC	CASSPRSGTLSVEQFF
TRBV15	TRBJ2-3	.	.	TGTGCCACCAGCAGCTTGGGGAGGACCGATAGCACAGATACGCAGTATTTT	CATSSLGRTDSTDTQYF
TRBV27	TRBJ1-5	.	once	TGTGCCACCCGGACGAGGGGAGGGGATCAGCCCCAGCATTTT	CATRTRGGDQPQHF
TRBV6-1	TRBJ2-5	.	.	TGTGCCAGCTCAAACCTAAGAGATGCCCAGTACTTC	CASSNLRDAQYF
TRBV27	TRBJ1-5	.	.	TGTGCCAGCAGGTCCGTCGCTAGCCAGCCCCAGCATTTT	CASRSVASQPQHF
TRBV19	TRBJ2-7	.	many	TGTGCCAGTAGTATCTTCGGGGAGCAGTACTTC	CASSIFGEQYF
TRBV28	TRBJ2-7	TRBD2	.	TGTGCCAGCAGCTCCCCCAGCGGGGGATCCTACGAGCAGTACTTC	CASSSPSGGSYEQYF
TRBV6-1	TRBJ1-1	.	.	TGTGCCAGCAGTGAAGCAAGGGGCAACACTGAAGCTTTCTTT	CASSEARGNTEAFF
TRBV2	TRBJ2-2	TRBD2	.	TGTGCCAGCATAAAAAGCGGGAGGGACGCCGGGGAGCTGTTTTTT	CASIKSGRDAGELFF
TRBV6-6	TRBJ2-7	TRBD2	.	TGTGCCAGCACTAGTTGGACTAGCGGGAGCAGGGAGCAGTACTTC	CASTSWTSGSREQYF
TRBV6-1	TRBJ1-1	.	.	TGTGCCAGCAGTGAACCCCACCACCCTGAGACTGAAGCTTTCTTT	CASSEPHHPETEAFF
TRBV19	TRBJ2-7	TRBD1	.	TGTGCCACCCGGCTGACAACAGGGGTCTCCTACGAGCAGTACTTC	CATRLTTGVSYEQYF
TRBV3-1/TRBV3-2	TRBJ1-6	TRBD1	.	TGTGCCAGCAGCCTGGGGACAGGGGGTTACTCACCCCTCCACTTT	CASSLGTGGYSPLHF
TRBV6-5	TRBJ2-7	TRBD2	.	TGTGCCAGCAGCGCCCGATCGGGAGGAAACGAGCAGTACTTC	CASSARSGGNEQYF
TRBV5-4	TRBJ2-2	.	.	TGTGCCAGCAGCGACCGGAGGGGTCTCGGGGAGCTGTTTTTT	CASSDRRGLGELFF
TRBV6-6	TRBJ2-2	.	.	TGTGCCAGCAGTCCCCGCGATTCCAGGTCCACCGGGGAGCTGTTTTTT	CASSPRDSRSTGELFF
TRBV2	TRBJ1-4	.	.	TGTGCCAGCAGGGGCAGAAACGCTGGAAATGAAAAACTGTTTTTT	CASRGRNAGNEKLFF
TRBV19	TRBJ1-1	.	.	TGTGCCAGTAGTATGGGGAGTATGAACACTGAAGCTTTCTTT	CASSMGSMNTEAFF
TRBV27	TRBJ1-6	TRBD1	once	TGTGCCAGCAGTTTATGGGGGACAGGGGGAAATAATTCACCCCTCCACTTT	CASSLWGTGGNNSPLHF
TRBV27	TRBJ2-5	TRBD2	.	TGTGCCAGCAGTTTATGGCTAGCGGGACAAGAGACCCAGTACTTC	CASSLWLAGQETQYF
TRBV27	TRBJ1-2	.	.	TGTGCCAGAAGTTTACCCGAGGGGGTCCCTAGGAACTATGGCTACACCTTC	CARSLPEGVPRNYGYTF
TRBV29-1	TRBJ1-4	.	.	TGCAGCGTTATCACCAGCGGGCAAAAACTGTTTTTT	CSVITSGQKLFF
TRBV5-1	TRBJ2-1	TRBD2	.	TGCGCCAGCAGCTTGGCCTGGCTAGCGGAATCCTCCTACAATGAGCAGTTCTTC	CASSLAWLAESSYNEQFF
TRBV18	TRBJ2-7	TRBD2	.	TGTGCCAGCTCACCATCCATCGGGGGGGAGAGGTACGAGCAGTACTTC	CASSPSIGGERYEQYF
TRBV5-1	TRBJ2-5	.	.	TGCGCCAGCAGCCCAGGCCCCTCGGGAGAGGGGGAGACCCAGTACTTC	CASSPGPSGEGETQYF
TRBV28	TRBJ2-1	TRBD2	once	TGTGCCAGCAGTTTTGTGGGCGGGAGCAATGAGCAGTTCTTC	CASSFVGGSNEQFF
TRBV2	TRBJ2-1	TRBD1	.	TGTGCCAGCAGCCAAACCCCCGGGACAGCGAGGGTCTTC	CASSQTPGTARVF
TRBV24-1	TRBJ2-2	TRBD2	.	TGTGACCCCCCCCGGGATAGCGGGAGAAACACCGGGGAGCTGTTTTTT	CDPPRDSGRNTGELFF
TRBV27	TRBJ2-5	TRBD2	.	TGTGCCAGCTCGCGGGGGTACCAAGAGACCCAGTACTTC	CASSRGYQETQYF
TRBV5-1	TRBJ2-7	TRBD1	.	TGCGCCAGCAGCCCAGGACAGGCGAGCTCCTACGAGCAGTACTTC	CASSPGQASSYEQYF
TRBV6-6	TRBJ1-5	.	few	TGTGCCAGCAGTTACGGCGGGAGTAGCAATCAGCCCCAGCATTTT	CASSYGGSSNQPQHF
TRBV3-1/TRBV3-2	TRBJ2-7	TRBD2	.	TGTGCCAGCAGCCAAGGGGGACTAGGCTACGAGCAGTACTTC	CASSQGGLGYEQYF
TRBV5-1	TRBJ2-5	.	.	TGCGCCAGCAGCGTGGGGGCCGGGGAAGAGACCCAGTACTTC	CASSVGAGEETQYF
TRBV5-5	TRBJ2-2	.	.	.	CASSFLWGYTGELFF
TRBV6-1	TRBJ1-2	.	.	TGTGCCAGCAGTGAAGCGAGGGTGAGGGGCTACACCTTC	CASSEARVRGYTF